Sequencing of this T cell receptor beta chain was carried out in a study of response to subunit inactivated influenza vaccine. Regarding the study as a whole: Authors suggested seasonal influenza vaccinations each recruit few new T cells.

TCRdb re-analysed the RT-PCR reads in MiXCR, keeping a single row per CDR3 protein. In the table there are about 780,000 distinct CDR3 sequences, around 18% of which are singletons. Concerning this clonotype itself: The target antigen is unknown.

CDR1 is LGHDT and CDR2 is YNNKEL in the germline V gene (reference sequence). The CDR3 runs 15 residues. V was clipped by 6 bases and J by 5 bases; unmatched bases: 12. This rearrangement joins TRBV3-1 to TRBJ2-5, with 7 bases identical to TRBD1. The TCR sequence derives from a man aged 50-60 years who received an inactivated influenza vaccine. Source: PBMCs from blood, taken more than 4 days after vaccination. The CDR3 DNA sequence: TGTGCCAGCAGTTATACAGGGGATTGGAAGGAGACCCAGTACTTC. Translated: CASSYTGDWKETQYF.